This T cell receptor (beta chain) was sequenced during a study of blood T cell repertoires in COVID-19. Germline V gives CDR1 KGHDR, CDR2 SFDVKD. Trimming pared 3 bases from V and 7 bases from J, leaving 18 bases between. This CDR3 is 16 amino acids long. How the authors handled the data: For nucleated cells, counts were estimated from reference gene primer amplification. Clones were sequenced by immunoSEQ multiplex PCR, and TCRdb holds only the in-frame ones, with some missing. The V and J calls and the clone size are those of that table, but D and trimming were determined from the DNA. The table records some 150,000 clones, 84% of them present only once. Residents of 24 US areas, aged roughly 18 to 95 years, made up the participants.

Sequencing input: PBMCs or T cells enriched from blood (not recorded which). The J gene is TRBJ2-1, the V gene TRBV24-1, with a possible D match to TRBD2 (5 bases). The sequence was collected from a woman between 50 and 59 years old who had been exposed to COVID-19. Written as DNA, the CDR3 is TGTGCCACCAGTGATCCCCGCCCGGGAATGACGAATGAGCAGTTCTTC. Protein: CATSDPRPGMTNEQFF.